Below, 13 T cell receptor beta chains from the same sample are listed, as sequenced in a study of shared clonotypes between healthy human individuals. This table comes from immunoSEQ multiplex PCR, and its TCRdb copy is limited to in-frame clones, with some not included. The sample yields about 980,000 clones, 76% seen once. Sequenced sample: memory CD4+ T cells sorted from blood. Subset described: CD45RA-negative fraction. These receptor sequences come from a man aged 18 to 35 in good health.

Details on this clone: Other DNA sequences in this specimen translate into the identical CDR3. The CDR3 reads CASSLVAGGPGELFF. The CDR3 region has the DNA TGCGCCAGCAGCTTGGTAGCAGGGGGCCCCGGGGAGCTGTTTTTT. The V gene is TRBV5-1, the J gene TRBJ2-2; 8 bases are shared with TRBD1. V shed 0 bases, J shed 6 bases, and the junction held 4 bases outside the gene matches. CDR1 SGHRS and CDR2 YFSETQ come from the germline V gene. The CDR3 sequence is 15 residues long.

V usage is TRBV5-1 and J usage is TRBJ2-5; 8 nucleotides line up with TRBD1. CDR1 SGHRS and CDR2 YFSETQ come from the germline V gene. CDR3 length equals 16 residues. Germline trimming cut 0 bases from V and 4 bases from J; bases unmatched to any gene: 8. The CDR3 region is CASSLAAGGAGETQYF. The CDR3 DNA reads TGCGCCAGCAGCTTGGCGGCAGGGGGCGCGGGAGAGACCCAGTACTTC.

This clone was found once. Other DNA sequences in this sample translate to the same CDR3. The genes are TRBV18 and TRBJ2-1, with D perhaps matching TRBD1 (8 bases). V gave up 2 bases and J gave up 8 bases, with 13 bases separating them. Germline lookup yields CDR1 KGHSH and CDR2 LQKENI. The CDR3 is made up of 14 amino acids. The CDR3 reads CASSPDRGGDEQFF. CDR3 sequence (DNA): TGTGCCAGCTCACCAGACAGGGGAGGGGATGAGCAGTTCTTC.

V usage is TRBV6-1 and J usage is TRBJ2-1; TRBD1 is a possible D gene (6 bases). CDR1 is MNHNS, CDR2 SASEGT, per germline. Trimming removed 8 bases at V and 4 bases at J, with 15 bases between. This CDR3 comprises 14 residues. In DNA form, the CDR3 reads TGTGCCAGCCACCCCGGACAGAGGTACAATGAGCAGTTCTTC. This codes for CASHPGQRYNEQFF.

The rearrangement joins TRBV6-6 to TRBJ2-2, with D perhaps matching TRBD1 (6 bases). Trimming shortened V by 7 bases and J by 5 bases, and 11 bases separated the two germline ends. The CDR3 totals 13 residues. Germline V lookup: CDR1 MNHNY, CDR2 SVGAGI (reference sequence). The CDR3 DNA reads TGTGCCAGCAACTTAAGGGGGACCGGGGAGCTGTTTTTT. Its protein product is CASNLRGTGELFF.

The chain uses TRBV5-5 and TRBJ2-7; D call uncertain. Trimming shortened V by 5 bases and J by 1 base, and 19 bases separated the two germline ends. This CDR3 region has 16 residues. Germline-derived CDR1 and CDR2 are SGHKS and YYEKEE (reference sequence). The CDR3 sequence is CASSPYPQSGSYEQYF. The CDR3 coding sequence is TGTGCCAGCAGTCCCTATCCCCAGTCCGGGTCCTACGAGCAGTACTTC. The variable domain in full, completed from reference TRBV5-5 and TRBJ2-7, reads DAGVTQSPTHLIKTRGQQVTLRCSPISGHKSVSWYQQVLGQGPQFIFQYYEKEERGRGNFPDRFSARQFPNYSSELNVNALLLGDSALYLCASSPYPQSGSYEQYFGPGTRLTVT.

The V and J genes are TRBV6-1 and TRBJ1-6; D gene ambiguous. Germline CDR1 and CDR2: MNHNS and SASEGT. Trimming pared 2 bases from V and 11 bases from J, leaving 10 bases between. The CDR3 has 13 residues. In DNA form, the CDR3 reads TGTGCCAGCAGTGAAAATCTCATTGCACCCCTCCACTTT. Its translation is CASSENLIAPLHF.

The rearrangement uses TRBV9 and TRBJ2-1; 7 bases fit TRBD2. The CDR3 extends over 15 amino acids. V lost 0 bases to trimming and J lost 12 bases; unmatched junction nucleotides: 12. Germline CDR1 SGDLS, CDR2 YYNGEE. This CDR3 reads CASSVVTSRIFVQFF. In DNA form, the CDR3 reads TGTGCCAGCAGCGTAGTGACTAGCAGGATTTTTGTGCAGTTCTTC.

The chain couples TRBV5-1 to TRBJ2-1, with 10 positions matching TRBD2. CDR3 length: 15 residues. Per germline, CDR1 SGHRS and CDR2 YFSETQ. J lost 4 bases, V lost 4 bases, and 5 bases had no gene match. CDR3 sequence: CASSPLAGGYNEQFF. Written as DNA, the CDR3 is TGCGCCAGCAGCCCCTTAGCGGGGGGTTACAATGAGCAGTTCTTC.

A word on this clone: At the DNA level, this CDR3 is encoded by other sequences in the same sample as well. This rearrangement joins TRBV5-4 to TRBJ2-3; possible D gene TRBD1, 6 bases. V was trimmed by 1 base and J by 0 bases, leaving 9 bases between them. This CDR3 spans 15 amino acids. The germline gives CDR1 SGHNT, CDR2 YYREEE (reference sequence). CDR3 sequence: CASSLRQGSTDTQYF. In DNA form, the CDR3 reads TGTGCCAGCAGCTTGCGGCAGGGGAGCACAGATACGCAGTATTTT.

The chain links TRBV28 to TRBJ1-2; TRBD1 aligns across 8 bases. CDR3 length equals 14 residues. The trim removed 3 bases at V and 8 bases at J, leaving 8 bases unmatched. Germline lookup yields CDR1 MDHEN and CDR2 SYDVKM. CDR3 coding DNA: TGTGCCAGCAGTTTCCCAGGGGGCACAATGGGCTACACCTTC. This gives the protein CASSFPGGTMGYTF.

The CDR3 DNA is TGTGCCAGCAGCGTGGGGGGGCGCGATACAGATACGCAGTATTTT. Its translation is CASSVGGRDTDTQYF. The chain combines TRBV9 with TRBJ2-3; TRBD2 is a possible D gene (7 bases). The CDR3 spans 15 residues. V was shortened by 2 bases and J by 3 bases, with 13 bases between the two germline ends. The germline gives CDR1 SGDLS, CDR2 YYNGEE.

The chain couples TRBV30 to TRBJ1-5, with D tentatively TRBD1 (6 bases). Germline CDR1 GTSNPN, CDR2 SVGIG (reference sequence). CDR3 length: 13 amino acids. V was pared by 3 bases and J by 6 bases, with 12 bases between. CDR3 region: CAWSLQGGQPQHF. CDR3 bases: TGTGCCTGGAGCTTACAGGGAGGTCAGCCCCAGCATTTT.